This is a list of T cell receptor beta chains from one sample in a study of cytotoxic CD8 clonotypes in ibrutinib-treated CLL. Assay used: immunoSEQ multiplex PCR; TCRdb lists only in-frame clones, some missing. The sample contains around 40,000 clones, under 80% of which appear only once. This specimen consisted of PBMCs, obtained at disease progression, from a patient treated with ibrutinib. All receptors come from a human donor with chronic lymphocytic leukemia. CDR3s include the opening cysteine and the closing phenylalanine or tryptophan. The D gene is left open where the match is weak. Expanded clones get a size class; other rows say once, few or many, or leave the size out.

D: NA
size: few
V: TRBV6-4
J: TRBJ2-3
CDR3: CASSALGGSADTQYF
DNA: TGTGCCAGCAGCGCCTTGGGGGGTAGCGCAGATACGCAGTATTTT

D: NA
size: NA
V: TRBV6-5
J: TRBJ1-5
CDR3: CASSTGLNQPQHF
DNA: TGTGCCAGCAGTACAGGCTTAAATCAGCCCCAGCATTTT

D: TRBD1
size: few
V: TRBV6-4
J: TRBJ1-6
CDR3: CASSTGDNSPLHF
DNA: TGTGCCAGCAGTACAGGGGATAATTCACCCCTCCACTTT

D: TRBD2
size: NA
V: TRBV10-1
J: TRBJ2-1
CDR3: CASSESTGGPQEQFF
DNA: TGCGCCAGCAGTGAGTCGACGGGAGGGCCTCAAGAGCAGTTCTTC

D: NA
size: NA
V: TRBV6-1
J: TRBJ2-5
CDR3: CASGQGLTQETQYF
DNA: TGTGCCAGCGGGCAGGGCCTTACTCAAGAGACCCAGTACTTC

D: TRBD1
size: few
V: TRBV5-1
J: TRBJ1-2
CDR3: CASSREVGTDNYGYTF
DNA: TGCGCCAGCAGCCGGGAGGTGGGGACAGACAACTATGGCTACACCTTC

D: TRBD1
size: NA
V: TRBV28
J: TRBJ1-1
CDR3: CASSLTGGPKVAFF
DNA: TGTGCCAGCAGTTTAACAGGGGGCCCGAAAGTGGCTTTCTTT

D: NA
size: NA
V: TRBV12-5
J: TRBJ2-1
CDR3: CASGQTGSPNNEQFF
DNA: TGTGCTAGTGGTCAGACGGGTAGCCCAAACAATGAGCAGTTCTTC

D: NA
size: NA
V: TRBV5-6
J: TRBJ1-5
CDR3: CASTAGPYSNQPQHF
DNA: TGTGCCAGCACGGCAGGACCATATAGCAATCAGCCCCAGCATTTT

D: NA
size: NA
V: TRBV5-4
J: TRBJ2-5
CDR3: CASKTGGLAPQETQYF
DNA: TGTGCCAGCAAAACGGGGGGCCTAGCACCACAAGAGACCCAGTACTTC

D: TRBD2
size: once
V: TRBV6-1
J: TRBJ2-5
CDR3: CASRTGLAGQETQYF
DNA: TGTGCCAGCAGGACTGGGTTAGCGGGCCAAGAGACCCAGTACTTC

D: NA
size: few
V: TRBV19
J: TRBJ2-2
CDR3: CAGGLAATGELFF
DNA: TGTGCCGGGGGGCTAGCGGCCACCGGGGAGCTGTTTTTT

D: NA
size: NA
V: TRBV4-2
J: TRBJ2-1
CDR3: CASSQDPGAGNEQFF
DNA: TGTGCCAGCAGCCAAGATCCAGGGGCTGGCAATGAGCAGTTCTTC

D: TRBD1
size: few
V: TRBV7-8
J: TRBJ2-7
CDR3: CASSLPTGATYEQYF
DNA: TGTGCCAGCAGCTTGCCGACAGGGGCTACCTACGAGCAGTACTTC

D: TRBD1
size: NA
V: TRBV6-5
J: TRBJ2-3
CDR3: CASSYGTGTDTQYF
DNA: TGTGCCAGCAGTTACGGGACAGGCACAGATACGCAGTATTTT

D: NA
size: NA
V: TRBV29-1
J: TRBJ2-5
CDR3: CSVDRQEETQYF
DNA: TGCAGCGTTGATAGGCAGGAAGAGACCCAGTACTTC

D: TRBD1
size: NA
V: TRBV27
J: TRBJ2-7
CDR3: CASSDRGPHEQYF
DNA: TGTGCCAGCAGTGACAGGGGGCCGCACGAGCAGTACTTC

D: TRBD1
size: NA
V: TRBV2
J: TRBJ2-7
CDR3: CASSWGQGAMLGSYEQYF
DNA: TGTGCCAGCAGCTGGGGGCAGGGGGCGATGCTCGGGAGTTACGAGCAGTACTTC

D: NA
size: NA
V: TRBV10-2
J: TRBJ2-5
CDR3: CASRLDQETQYF
DNA: TGCGCCAGCAGGCTCGACCAAGAGACCCAGTACTTC

D: TRBD1
size: NA
V: TRBV9
J: TRBJ1-2
CDR3: CASSVGTGGKYYTF
DNA: TGTGCCAGCAGCGTAGGGACAGGGGGCAAATACTACACCTTC

D: NA
size: NA
V: TRBV5-1
J: TRBJ2-3
CDR3: CASSVQGPQDTQYF
DNA: TGCGCCAGCAGCGTGCAGGGACCCCAAGATACGCAGTATTTT

D: NA
size: NA
V: TRBV11-2
J: TRBJ2-7
CDR3: CASSPGLEIYEQYF
DNA: TGTGCCAGCAGCCCGGGACTGGAGATCTACGAGCAGTACTTC

D: TRBD2
size: few
V: TRBV18
J: TRBJ2-1
CDR3: CASSRGSGSTSSYNEQFF
DNA: TGTGCCAGCTCACGGGGTAGCGGGAGTACTAGCTCCTACAATGAGCAGTTCTTC

D: NA
size: NA
V: TRBV5-5
J: TRBJ1-2
CDR3: CASSFDPNYGYTF
DNA: TGTGCCAGCAGCTTTGACCCGAACTATGGCTACACCTTC

D: NA
size: NA
V: TRBV6-1
J: TRBJ1-5
CDR3: CASSEMAIQPQHF
DNA: TGTGCCAGCAGTGAAATGGCCATCCAGCCCCAGCATTTT

D: TRBD1
size: NA
V: TRBV19
J: TRBJ1-2
CDR3: CASSTDRGYYGYTF
DNA: TGTGCCAGTAGTACGGACAGGGGATACTATGGCTACACCTTC

D: NA
size: NA
V: TRBV13
J: TRBJ2-6
CDR3: CASSSLVGSLSEANVLTF
DNA: TGTGCCAGCAGCTCCCTGGTCGGGAGCCTCTCTGAGGCCAACGTCCTGACTTTC

D: NA
size: NA
V: TRBV7-9
J: TRBJ2-2
CDR3: CASSPRQGRANTGELFF
DNA: TGTGCCAGCAGCCCTCGCCAGGGTAGAGCGAACACCGGGGAGCTGTTTTTT

D: NA
size: NA
V: TRBV6-5
J: TRBJ2-7
CDR3: CASSYSEKGIYEQYF
DNA: TGTGCCAGCAGTTACTCCGAAAAAGGGATCTACGAGCAGTACTTC

D: TRBD2
size: NA
V: TRBV7-6
J: TRBJ2-1
CDR3: CASSLEASGSYEQFF
DNA: TGTGCCAGCAGCTTAGAGGCTAGCGGGAGCTATGAGCAGTTCTTC

D: TRBD2
size: NA
V: TRBV4-1
J: TRBJ2-1
CDR3: CASSYERGGLYEQFF
DNA: TGCGCCAGCAGTTACGAGCGGGGGGGCTTGTATGAGCAGTTCTTC

D: NA
size: NA
V: TRBV30
J: TRBJ2-5
CDR3: CAWSSGLIGTQYF
DNA: TGTGCCTGGAGTTCAGGACTTATCGGGACCCAGTACTTC

D: NA
size: NA
V: TRBV19
J: TRBJ2-7
CDR3: CASSATSGEQYF
DNA: TGTGCCAGTAGTGCGACTAGTGGCGAGCAGTACTTC

D: TRBD1
size: NA
V: TRBV18
J: TRBJ1-1
CDR3: CASSPPRGGLNTEAFF
DNA: TGTGCCAGCTCACCACCCCGAGGGGGCTTAAACACTGAAGCTTTCTTT

D: TRBD1
size: NA
V: TRBV11-3
J: TRBJ2-2
CDR3: CASKGQGHGELFF
DNA: TGTGCCAGCAAGGGACAGGGACACGGGGAGCTGTTTTTT

D: TRBD2
size: NA
V: TRBV5-1
J: TRBJ2-1
CDR3: CASSPSFSGGSYNEQFF
DNA: TGCGCCAGCAGCCCCTCATTTAGCGGGGGCTCCTACAATGAGCAGTTCTTC

D: NA
size: once
V: TRBV7-6
J: TRBJ2-7
CDR3: CASSFTGPRDEQYF
DNA: TGTGCCAGCAGCTTCACCGGGCCCAGGGACGAGCAGTACTTC

D: TRBD2
size: NA
V: TRBV5-4
J: TRBJ2-7
CDR3: CASSLQRGPAYEQYF
DNA: TGTGCCAGCAGCTTGCAGCGGGGGCCTGCCTACGAGCAGTACTTC

D: TRBD2
size: NA
V: TRBV6-4
J: TRBJ2-1
CDR3: CASSDLGLGSGRAGEQFF
DNA: TGTGCCAGCAGTGACCTGGGGCTCGGTAGCGGGAGGGCTGGTGAGCAGTTCTTC

D: NA
size: once
V: TRBV6-1
J: TRBJ2-1
CDR3: CASSGKGYWAEQFF
DNA: TGTGCCAGCAGTGGCAAGGGGTATTGGGCTGAGCAGTTCTTC

D: NA
size: NA
V: TRBV11-2
J: TRBJ1-1
CDR3: CASSLWGNTEAFF
DNA: TGTGCCAGCAGCTTATGGGGGAACACTGAAGCTTTCTTT

D: NA
size: NA
V: TRBV27
J: TRBJ1-2
CDR3: CASSLSAGYKYGYTF
DNA: TGTGCCAGCAGTTTATCGGCGGGATATAAGTATGGCTACACCTTC

D: TRBD1
size: NA
V: TRBV4-1
J: TRBJ1-6
CDR3: CASSQYKQGPYPSSYNSPLHF
DNA: TGCGCCAGCAGCCAATACAAACAGGGGCCTTACCCGAGCTCCTATAATTCACCCCTCCACTTT

D: NA
size: NA
V: TRBV5-6
J: TRBJ1-1
CDR3: CASSLLGQGAFF
DNA: TGTGCCAGCAGCCTCCTGGGGCAGGGTGCTTTCTTT

D: NA
size: few
V: TRBV2
J: TRBJ2-2
CDR3: CASSDSGILNTGELFF
DNA: TGTGCCAGCAGTGATTCGGGGATTCTGAACACCGGGGAGCTGTTTTTT

D: NA
size: NA
V: TRBV27
J: TRBJ2-3
CDR3: CASSLNRRTDTQYF
DNA: TGTGCCAGCAGCCTGAACAGACGGACAGATACGCAGTATTTT

D: NA
size: NA
V: TRBV23-1
J: TRBJ2-5
CDR3: CASSRYPDRAEGETQYF
DNA: TGCGCCAGCAGCCGATACCCTGACAGGGCGGAGGGAGAGACCCAGTACTTC

D: NA
size: once
V: TRBV5-1
J: TRBJ1-2
CDR3: CASSRGQFTINYGYTF
DNA: TGCGCCAGCAGCCGCGGACAGTTCACTATTAACTATGGCTACACCTTC

D: TRBD1
size: NA
V: TRBV5-1
J: TRBJ1-3
CDR3: CASSPRTGNDAGNTIYF
DNA: TGCGCCAGCAGCCCGCGGACAGGCAACGACGCTGGAAACACCATATATTTT

D: NA
size: once
V: TRBV30
J: TRBJ2-3
CDR3: CAWSVPDTQYF
DNA: TGTGCCTGGAGTGTACCTGATACGCAGTATTTT

D: TRBD1
size: NA
V: TRBV5-8
J: TRBJ2-7
CDR3: CASSYRGAAVSYEQYF
DNA: TGTGCCAGCAGCTACAGGGGCGCCGCCGTCTCCTACGAGCAGTACTTC

D: NA
size: NA
V: TRBV19
J: TRBJ2-7
CDR3: CASSREVTYEQYF
DNA: TGTGCCAGTAGTCGTGAGGTTACCTACGAGCAGTACTTC

D: NA
size: NA
V: TRBV19
J: TRBJ1-3
CDR3: CASSPGRRTGNTIYF
DNA: TGTGCCAGTAGTCCCGGACGGAGAACTGGAAACACCATATATTTT